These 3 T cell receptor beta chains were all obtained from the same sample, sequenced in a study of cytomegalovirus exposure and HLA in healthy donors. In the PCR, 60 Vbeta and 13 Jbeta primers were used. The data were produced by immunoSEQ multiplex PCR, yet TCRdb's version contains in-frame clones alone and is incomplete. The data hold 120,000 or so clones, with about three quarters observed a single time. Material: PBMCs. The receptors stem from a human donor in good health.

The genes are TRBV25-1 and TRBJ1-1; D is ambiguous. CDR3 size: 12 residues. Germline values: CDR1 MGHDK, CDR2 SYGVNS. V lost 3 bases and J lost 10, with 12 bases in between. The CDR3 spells CASSDDVRGAFF. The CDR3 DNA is TGTGCCAGCAGTGACGATGTTCGGGGAGCTTTCTTT.

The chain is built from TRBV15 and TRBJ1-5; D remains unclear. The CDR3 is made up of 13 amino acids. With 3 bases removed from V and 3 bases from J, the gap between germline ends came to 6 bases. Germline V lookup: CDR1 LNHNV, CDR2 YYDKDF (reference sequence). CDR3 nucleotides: TGTGCCACCAGCAGGACACACAATCAGCCCCAGCATTTT. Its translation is CATSRTHNQPQHF.

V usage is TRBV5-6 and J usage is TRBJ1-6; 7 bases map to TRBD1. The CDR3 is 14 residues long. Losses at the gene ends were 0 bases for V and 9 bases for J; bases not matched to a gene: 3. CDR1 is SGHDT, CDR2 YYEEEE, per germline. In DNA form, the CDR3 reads TGTGCCAGCAGCTTGGGGCAGGGGGGTTCACCCCTCCACTTT. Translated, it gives CASSLGQGGSPLHF.